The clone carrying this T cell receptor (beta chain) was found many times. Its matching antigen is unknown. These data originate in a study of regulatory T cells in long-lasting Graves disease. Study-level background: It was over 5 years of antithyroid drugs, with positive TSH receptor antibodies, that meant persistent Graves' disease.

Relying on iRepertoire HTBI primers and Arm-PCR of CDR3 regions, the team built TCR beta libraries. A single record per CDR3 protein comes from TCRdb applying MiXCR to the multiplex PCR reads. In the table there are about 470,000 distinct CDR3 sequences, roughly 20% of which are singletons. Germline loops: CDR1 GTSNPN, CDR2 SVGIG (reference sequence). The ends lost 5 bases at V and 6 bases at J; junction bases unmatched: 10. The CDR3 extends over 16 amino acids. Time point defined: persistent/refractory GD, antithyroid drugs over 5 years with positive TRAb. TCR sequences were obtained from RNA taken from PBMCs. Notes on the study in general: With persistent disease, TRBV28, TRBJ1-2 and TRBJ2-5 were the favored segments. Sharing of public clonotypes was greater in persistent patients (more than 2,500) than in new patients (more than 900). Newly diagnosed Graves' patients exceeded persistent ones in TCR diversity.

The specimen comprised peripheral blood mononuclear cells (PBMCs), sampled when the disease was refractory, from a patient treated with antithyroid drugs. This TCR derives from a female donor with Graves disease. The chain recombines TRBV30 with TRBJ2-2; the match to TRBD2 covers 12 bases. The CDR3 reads CAWGHGLAGTAGELFF. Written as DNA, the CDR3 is TGTGCCTGGGGACACGGACTAGCGGGAACCGCCGGGGAGCTGTTTTTT.